The clone carrying this T cell receptor (beta chain) has a single count. Its antigen is not known. The data are from a study of T-cell memory formation after mild COVID-19. Study-level information: Clustering of TCRs was largely donor specific.

Overall study results and limits: Largely, contracting CD4+ clones fell within CM and EM, and contracting CD8+ clones within EMRA. There was a balanced CD4/CD8 profile in clones contracting day 15 to 85, and later expanders leaned CD4+.

Sample barcodes and UMIs were carried by the TCR alpha and TCR beta cDNA libraries that 5'RACE generated with constant-segment primers. TCRdb processed the 5' RACE reads anew with MiXCR; each CDR3 protein has one entry. The sample records about 610,000 distinct CDR3 sequences, 17% being singletons. V lost 9 bases to trimming and J lost 0 bases, with 18 bases between them. The CDR3 extends over 16 amino acids. Germline CDR1 MNHEY, CDR2 SVGEGT. The V call is TRBV6-2 or TRBV6-3, the J call TRBJ2-1; D possibly matches TRBD1 or TRBD2 (5 bases each). Sequenced input: PBMCs or a T cell subset sorted from them (not recorded which). This receptor was identified in an adult woman who had mild COVID-19 (a few samples of this study predate the infection). Cell type and time point are not known. CDR3 residues: CASISMMGVSYNEQFF. The CDR3 bases are TGTGCCAGTATTTCAATGATGGGGGTCTCCTACAATGAGCAGTTCTTC.